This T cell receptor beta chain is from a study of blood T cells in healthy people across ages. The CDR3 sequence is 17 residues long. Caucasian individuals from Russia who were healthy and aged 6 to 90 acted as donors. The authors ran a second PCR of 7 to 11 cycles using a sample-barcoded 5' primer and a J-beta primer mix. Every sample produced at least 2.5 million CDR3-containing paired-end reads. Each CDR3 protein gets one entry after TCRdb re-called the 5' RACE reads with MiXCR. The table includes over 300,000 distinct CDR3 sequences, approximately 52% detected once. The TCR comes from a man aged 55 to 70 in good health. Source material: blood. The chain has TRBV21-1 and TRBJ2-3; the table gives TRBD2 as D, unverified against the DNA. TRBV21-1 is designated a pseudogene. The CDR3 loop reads CASSKAASGNGTDTQYF. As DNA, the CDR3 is TGTGCCAGCAGCAAAGCGGCTAGCGGGAACGGCACAGATACGCAGTATTTT.